This TCR beta chain is from a study of neurological immune-mediated disorders. Synthesis of cDNA used 5'RACE (with 10-nucleotide random UMIs). One entry per CDR3 protein, called by TCRdb with MiXCR from the 5' RACE reads. The data contain some 45,000 distinct CDR3 sequences, around 13% of them singletons. This clonotype showed up just a few times. Described time point: longitudinal time-point 2. The source is a male donor with HTLV-1-associated myelopathy (HAM/TSP). Material for sequencing was PBMCs.

CDR3 sequence: CASSNRGYEQYF. In nucleotides, the CDR3 is TGTGCCAGCAGCAACAGGGGTTACGAGCAGTACTTC. The chain recombines TRBV12-3 or TRBV12-4 with TRBJ2-7; 7 bases match TRBD1. With 6 bases clipped from V and 4 bases from J, the junction kept 3 bases outside the gene matches. The CDR3 runs to 12 residues.